The next 8 T cell receptor beta chains were all read from a single sample in a study of T cells in Graves' hyperthyroidism and ophthalmopathy (dated by TCRdb to the late 2010s). The library was obtained by multiplex PCR. Sequencing instrument: Illumina HiSeq 2000. The TCR beta CDR3 regions were amplified from RNA transcripts. A first-round RT-PCR of the TCR CDR3 used the HTBI primer set with the Qiagen OneStep RT-PCR kit. The public sequencing data were trimmed at Q25 with fastp and processed into clonotypes with MiXCR by TCRdb, which kept only in-frame beta chains. Every entry covers one CDR3 protein and lists the most common genes and DNA from its rows. The sample records around 720,000 distinct CDR3 sequences, 30% to 40% of which are singletons. The ten largest clones capture 30% to 40% of the sample. The sample taken for sequencing was blood. The receptors here all came from a woman between 40 and 55 years old with Graves' hyperthyroidism.

In this sample, this clonotype turned up many times. This chain links TRBV11-2 with TRBJ2-7; the D gene is possibly TRBD1 (6 bases). Germline CDR1 SGHAT, CDR2 FQNNGV. V dropped 5 bases and J dropped 5 bases, with 10 bases sitting between them. The CDR3 is made up of 12 amino acids. In nucleotides, the CDR3 is TGTGCCAGCAGCCCAGGGGTAAACGAGCAGTACTTC. Protein sequence: CASSPGVNEQYF.

This clonotype was picked up many times. This rearrangement joins TRBV6-5 to TRBJ1-1; D uncertain. Germline-derived CDR1 and CDR2 are MNHEY and SVGAGI. The CDR3 contains 15 residues. Trimming took off 0 bases at V and 1 base at J, with 9 bases between the two ends. CDR3 bases: TGTGCCAGCAGTTACTCGGCAGCGCAGAACACTGAAGCTTTCTTT. Translating it yields CASSYSAAQNTEAFF.

CDR3 DNA sequence: TGTGCCAGCGGGGGAACCGCAGGTTTGTCTTCGAACACTGAAGCTTTCTTT. Its protein product is CASGGTAGLSSNTEAFF. This chain connects TRBV6-5 to TRBJ1-1, with a tentative D call TRBD1 (5 bases). This CDR3 contains 17 residues. The germline CDR1 and CDR2 sequences are MNHEY and SVGAGI. V gave up 8 bases and J gave up 1 base, with 23 bases separating them.

Ten or more counts support this clonotype. V is TRBV24-1 and J is TRBJ2-5; 8 nucleotides line up with TRBD1. This CDR3 is 16 amino acids long. Germline V gene data show CDR1 as KGHDR and CDR2 as SFDVKD. J was trimmed by 1 base and V by 4 bases; bases with no gene match: 7. The CDR3 nucleotides read TGTGCCACCAGTGAGGGGACAGGCAAATTCCAAGAGACCCAGTACTTC. It yields the protein CATSEGTGKFQETQYF.

This clonotype was seen ten or more times. V gene TRBV24-1 combines with J gene TRBJ2-2; 10 nucleotides agree with TRBD1. Unmatched junction bases numbered 9, after V lost 5 bases and J lost 1 base. The germline gives CDR1 KGHDR, CDR2 SFDVKD. The CDR3 runs to 18 residues. CDR3 amino acids: CATSGQAGTGVNTGELFF. In DNA form, the CDR3 reads TGTGCCACCAGTGGTCAGGCCGGGACAGGGGTGAACACCGGGGAGCTGTTTTTT.

This clonotype has just one count. A much larger clone is a single base away; this may be a read error. The rearrangement uses TRBV29-1 and TRBJ2-7, with D maybe TRBD1 (5 bases). In germline, CDR1 is SQVTM, CDR2 ANQGSEA. CDR3 length equals 13 residues. CDR3 in amino acids: CSIEDQDIYEQYF. CDR3 nucleotides: TGCAGCATTGAAGATCAGGACATCTACGAGCAGTACTTC.

Worth noting for this clonotype: The CDR3 carries no conserved terminal phenylalanine or tryptophan, so it likely arises from a read error. The chain links TRBV5-1 to TRBJ2-7; D is perhaps TRBD1 or TRBD2 (5 bases each). The V end was cut by 4 bases, the J end by 7 bases, with 18 bases between. The CDR3 has 14 residues. Germline V lookup: CDR1 SGHRS, CDR2 YFSETQ. In DNA, the CDR3 is TGCGCCAGCAGCCCGGGGACCTATCTGGGGGAGCAGTACCTC. This sequence encodes CASSPGTYLGEQYL.

For the CDR3, the DNA is TGTGCCAGCAATCTAGGGACAGGGACTGAAGCTTTCTTT. Its protein product is CASNLGTGTEAFF. This rearrangement joins TRBV25-1 to TRBJ1-1; 9 nucleotides agree with TRBD1. V was clipped by 7 bases and J by 5 bases; unmatched bases: 5. CDR3 length: 13 residues. Germline V gene data show CDR1 as MGHDK and CDR2 as SYGVNS.